The rows below give T cell receptor beta chains drawn from one sample of a study of T cell repertoires in cytomegalovirus infection. TCRdb reprocessed the reads via MiXCR and lists one record per CDR3 protein. The sample comprises about 310,000 distinct CDR3 sequences, 17% of which are singletons, and around 12% rests with the top ten. Sequences were obtained from PBMCs. Source of these receptors: a human donor in good health (CMV status not recorded). Some clones in this sample may be carry-over from other donors' samples. Each CDR3 is given with its conserved first and last residue. The D gene is left open where the match is weak. Rows give clone size only sometimes, using once, few, many, or a class for an expanded clone.

>NA|TRBJ2-5|many|TRBV6-1
CASSDPTQRETQYF
TGTGCCAGCAGTGACCCAACCCAAAGGGAGACCCAGTACTTC
>NA|TRBJ1-1|many|TRBV7-2
CASSPFHIVRDPMNTEAFF
TGTGCCAGCAGCCCCTTCCATATAGTTAGGGACCCCATGAACACTGAAGCTTTCTTT
>NA|TRBJ1-1|NA|TRBV10-3
CAISGTHNTEAFF
TGTGCCATCAGTGGAACACATAACACTGAAGCTTTCTTT
>TRBD2|TRBJ2-5|NA|TRBV2
CASSDVAGGGETQYF
TGTGCCAGCAGTGATGTTGCGGGGGGCGGGGAGACCCAGTACTTC
>NA|TRBJ2-2|NA|TRBV11-2
CASTFTQNTGELFF
TGTGCCAGCACCTTCACACAGAACACCGGGGAGCTGTTTTTT
>NA|TRBJ2-1|NA|TRBV5-1
CASSSGTFADNEQFF
TGCGCCAGCAGCTCCGGGACTTTCGCGGACAATGAGCAGTTCTTC
>NA|TRBJ1-2|NA|TRBV3-1
CASSQIGRDSSYGYTF
TGTGCCAGCAGCCAGATCGGAAGGGACTCGAGCTATGGCTACACCTTC
>NA|TRBJ1-1|NA|TRBV29-1
CSAYLLQGATNTEAFF
TGCAGCGCCTATCTCCTCCAGGGAGCCACGAACACTGAAGCTTTCTTT
>TRBD1|TRBJ1-5|NA|TRBV19
CASNLLTGDQPQHF
TGTGCCAGTAACTTATTGACAGGGGATCAGCCCCAGCATTTT
>NA|TRBJ1-1|NA|TRBV20-1
CSATGRGAMNTEAFF
TGCAGTGCAACAGGGAGGGGGGCCATGAACACTGAAGCTTTCTTT
>NA|TRBJ2-3|NA|TRBV27
CASSYPAVLDTQYF
TGTGCCAGCAGTTATCCGGCGGTTTTGGATACGCAGTATTTT
>NA|TRBJ2-6|few|TRBV9
CASSVDMIGGSGANVLTF
TGTGCCAGCAGCGTAGATATGATTGGGGGCTCTGGGGCCAACGTCCTGACTTTC
>NA|TRBJ1-4|NA|TRBV7-9
CASSRGEFEKLFF
TGTGCCAGCAGCCGGGGAGAATTCGAAAAACTGTTTTTT
>TRBD1|TRBJ1-1|NA|TRBV19
CASRSRRQGAVDTEAFF
TGTGCCAGTAGGAGCCGAAGACAGGGGGCGGTGGACACTGAAGCTTTCTTT
>NA|TRBJ2-1|NA|TRBV10-3
CAISELYRNEQFF
TGTGCCATCAGTGAATTGTATCGGAATGAGCAGTTCTTC
>TRBD1|TRBJ1-3|few|TRBV6-1
CASRRDRDSGNTIYF
TGTGCCAGCAGGAGGGACAGGGACTCTGGAAACACCATATATTTT
>TRBD1|TRBJ2-1|NA|TRBV11-2
CASSLERGLGNEQFF
TGTGCCAGCAGCTTAGAAAGGGGGCTGGGGAATGAGCAGTTCTTC
>TRBD1|TRBJ2-2|few|TRBV19
CASSIWGQGATGELFF
TGTGCCAGTAGTATTTGGGGACAGGGGGCGACCGGGGAGCTGTTTTTT
>TRBD1|TRBJ1-2|NA|TRBV27
CASSLSWETGVIYGYTF
TGTGCCAGCAGTTTATCGTGGGAGACAGGGGTGATCTATGGCTACACCTTC
>TRBD1|TRBJ1-1|NA|TRBV5-6
CASSRVGQLNTEAFF
TGTGCCAGCAGCCGCGTGGGACAGCTGAACACTGAAGCTTTCTTT
>TRBD2|TRBJ2-3|NA|TRBV7-2
CASSLSSGGTPDTQYF
TGTGCCAGCAGCTTATCTAGCGGGGGGACTCCAGATACGCAGTATTTT
>NA|TRBJ1-1|many|TRBV12-3/TRBV12-4
CASSFARSGYWNTEAFF
TGTGCCAGCAGTTTTGCGCGATCGGGGTATTGGAACACTGAAGCTTTCTTT
>TRBD1|TRBJ2-7|NA|TRBV20-1
CSAIPGQGGGYEQYF
TGCAGTGCTATCCCCGGACAGGGAGGAGGATACGAGCAGTACTTC
>NA|TRBJ1-5|many|TRBV4-1
CASSQGLTKPNQPQHF
TGCGCCAGCAGCCAAGGTCTTACCAAGCCTAATCAGCCCCAGCATTTT
>NA|TRBJ1-2|many|TRBV25-1
CASSEFTYGYTF
TGTGCCAGCAGTGAATTCACGTATGGCTACACCTTC
>NA|TRBJ2-2|many|TRBV7-2
CASSFHGELFF
TGTGCCAGCAGCTTCCACGGGGAGCTGTTTTTT
>TRBD2|TRBJ2-7|NA|TRBV7-6
CASSLSPSGAEQYF
TGTGCCAGCAGCTTAAGTCCTAGCGGGGCCGAGCAGTACTTC
>NA|TRBJ1-1|few|TRBV7-9
CASSLAYVNTEAFF
TGTGCCAGCAGCTTAGCCTATGTGAACACTGAAGCTTTCTTT
>TRBD2|TRBJ2-7|many|TRBV20-1
CSAPLAGSAYEQYF
TGCAGTGCACCCCTAGCGGGGTCGGCCTACGAGCAGTACTTC
>NA|TRBJ1-1|many|TRBV18
CASSPRGNPMNTEAFF
TGTGCCAGCTCACCACGAGGGAATCCAATGAACACTGAAGCTTTCTTT
>TRBD2|TRBJ2-3|NA|TRBV6-2/TRBV6-3
CASTAISGGSDTQYF
TGTGCCAGCACCGCGATTAGCGGGGGGTCAGATACGCAGTATTTT
>NA|TRBJ1-5|NA|TRBV5-6
CASSLKTSQPQHF
TGTGCCAGCAGCTTGAAAACGAGTCAGCCCCAGCATTTT
>NA|TRBJ1-5|few|TRBV2
CASSEYRNQPQHF
TGTGCCAGCAGTGAGTACAGGAATCAGCCCCAGCATTTT
>NA|TRBJ1-1|many|TRBV4-1
CASSQESGVTEAFF
TGCGCCAGCAGCCAAGAATCAGGGGTCACTGAAGCTTTCTTT
>NA|TRBJ2-3|few|TRBV2
CASSVFRGDTQYF
TGTGCCAGCAGTGTTTTCCGTGGAGATACGCAGTATTTT
>NA|TRBJ1-6|few|TRBV18
CASSPTEFDSPLHF
TGTGCCAGCTCACCGACAGAGTTTGATTCACCCCTCCACTTT
>NA|TRBJ2-3|NA|TRBV24-1
CATRPGGTDTQYF
TGTGCCACGAGACCCGGTGGGACAGATACGCAGTATTTT
>TRBD1|TRBJ2-4|many|TRBV7-2
CASSLDGTAGVLSF
TGTGCCAGCAGCTTAGACGGGACAGCAGGTGTATTATCTTTC
>NA|TRBJ1-5|many|TRBV7-2
CASSSRTVLGQPQHF
TGTGCCAGCAGCTCAAGGACAGTCCTGGGACAGCCCCAGCATTTT
>TRBD2|TRBJ2-5|NA|TRBV6-5
CASSYSIDGAGGETQYF
TGTGCCAGCAGTTACTCGATTGACGGCGCGGGGGGAGAGACCCAGTACTTC
>NA|TRBJ2-3|few|TRBV12-3/TRBV12-4
CASSLVGTRTDTQYF
TGTGCCAGCAGTTTGGTCGGGACACGCACAGATACGCAGTATTTT
>NA|TRBJ1-2|few|TRBV3-1
CASSQKGVDYGYTF
TGTGCCAGCAGCCAAAAAGGGGTGGACTATGGCTACACCTTC
>NA|TRBJ1-6|NA|TRBV7-6
CASSPTPQGSSPLHF
TGTGCCAGCAGCCCCACCCCCCAGGGTAGTTCACCCCTCCACTTT
>NA|TRBJ2-5|NA|TRBV7-4
CASSGPRGEETQYF
TGTGCCAGCAGCGGGCCTAGGGGTGAAGAGACCCAGTACTTC
>NA|TRBJ1-2|many|TRBV7-2
CASSLANAGALNYGYTF
TGTGCCAGCAGCTTAGCGAATGCGGGGGCCCTTAACTATGGCTACACCTTC
>TRBD1|TRBJ2-3|few|TRBV12-5
CASRGQGMTDTQYF
TGTGCTAGCCGGGGACAGGGAATGACAGATACGCAGTATTTT
>NA|TRBJ1-2|few|TRBV2
CASRGRGAYGYTF
TGTGCCAGCAGGGGCCGGGGGGCCTATGGCTACACCTTC
>TRBD2|TRBJ2-1|many|TRBV28
CASSPAGLAGGPSYNEQFF
TGTGCCAGCAGTCCGGCCGGACTAGCGGGGGGGCCCTCCTACAATGAGCAGTTCTTC
>TRBD1|TRBJ1-1|many|TRBV7-2
CASSPDRVNTEAFF
TGTGCCAGCAGCCCCGACAGGGTCAACACTGAAGCTTTCTTT
>TRBD1|TRBJ2-3|few|TRBV12-3/TRBV12-4
CASSHFPRGRPDTQYF
TGTGCCAGCAGCCACTTTCCCAGGGGGCGCCCAGATACGCAGTATTTT
>NA|TRBJ2-7|NA|TRBV12-3/TRBV12-4
CASSLAGSNYEQYF
TGTGCCAGCAGTTTAGCCGGGTCTAACTACGAGCAGTACTTC
>NA|TRBJ2-5|NA|TRBV4-3
CASSQGVGQQETQYF
TGCGCCAGCAGCCAAGGTGTAGGTCAGCAAGAGACCCAGTACTTC
>NA|TRBJ1-2|few|TRBV24-1
CATSDFTANYGYTF
TGTGCCACCAGTGATTTTACAGCTAACTATGGCTACACCTTC
>TRBD1|TRBJ2-7|few|TRBV18
CASSPATGSAYEQYF
TGTGCCAGCTCACCCGCGACAGGGTCCGCTTACGAGCAGTACTTC
>NA|TRBJ2-2|few|TRBV5-1
CASRSETGELFF
TGCGCCAGCAGGTCCGAGACCGGGGAGCTGTTTTTT
>NA|TRBJ2-3|many|TRBV7-2
CASSPYTDTQYF
TGTGCCAGCAGCCCGTACACAGATACGCAGTATTTT
>TRBD2|TRBJ2-7|many|TRBV19
CASSIGTSGSEQYF
TGTGCCAGTAGTATCGGGACTAGCGGGAGCGAGCAGTACTTC